Each of the 21 T cell receptor beta chains below was sequenced from the same sample in a study of siplizumab effects on memory and regulatory T cells. Measured with immunoSEQ multiplex PCR; TCRdb has only the in-frame clones, and not every one. The sample lists some 70,000 clones, 88% occurring once. Sequencing was carried out using Tregs sorted from blood. Receptor source: a human donor in good health.

J is TRBJ2-3 and V is TRBV19; D is unresolved. The germline gives CDR1 LNHDA, CDR2 SQIVND (reference sequence). This CDR3 has 12 amino acids. Trimming left V 5 bases short and J 4 bases short, with 7 bases between. The CDR3 protein is CASSGMADTQYF. In DNA form, the CDR3 reads TGTGCCAGTAGTGGCATGGCAGATACGCAGTATTTT.

The chain links TRBV5-4 to TRBJ2-1; unclear D gene. The CDR3 totals 11 residues. In germline, CDR1 is SGHNT, CDR2 YYREEE (reference sequence). The V gene lost 5 bases and the J gene lost 10 bases, with 10 bases spanning the gap. The CDR3 DNA sequence: TGTGCCAGCAGGGCATTGGGGGAGCAGTTCTTC. Translation gives CASRALGEQFF.

The CDR3 DNA sequence: TGTGCCAGCAGCACAAGACTAGCGGGGGGGATATACAATGAGCAGTTCTTC. Protein product: CASSTRLAGGIYNEQFF. V gene TRBV13 combines with J gene TRBJ2-1, with 14 nucleotides matching TRBD2. This CDR3 is 17 amino acids long. Germline CDR1 reads PRHDT; CDR2 reads FYEKMQ (reference sequence). Trimming took 5 bases from V and 4 from J; bases not matched to a gene: 7.

V gene TRBV15 combines with J gene TRBJ2-1; 8 bases are a match to TRBD1. The V gene end was trimmed by 3 bases and the J gene end by 3 bases; junction bases not matched to a gene: 4. This CDR3 spans 15 amino acids. The germline V gene has CDR1 LNHNV and CDR2 YYDKDF (reference sequence). CDR3 DNA: TGTGCCACCAGCAGCCCGACAGGGGTCTACAATGAGCAGTTCTTC. Its translation: CATSSPTGVYNEQFF.

J is TRBJ2-5 and V is TRBV5-1, with D hard to call. The germline V gene has CDR1 SGHRS and CDR2 YFSETQ. The CDR3 consists of 14 residues. Trimming removed 4 bases from V and 2 bases from J, with 12 bases in between. The CDR3 protein is CASSPGSSQETQYF. In DNA form, the CDR3 reads TGCGCCAGCAGCCCGGGTTCGAGTCAAGAGACCCAGTACTTC.

This clone appeared once. The chain couples TRBV9 to TRBJ1-3, with a possible D match to TRBD1 (5 bases). Germline CDR1 is SGDLS and CDR2 is YYNGEE. The CDR3 is 16 amino acids. Deletions cut 0 bases from V and 2 bases from J, with 12 bases between. CDR3 nucleotides: TGTGCCAGCAGCGTAGGACCGGGACCTCCTGGAAACACCATATATTTT. It encodes CASSVGPGPPGNTIYF.

The chain combines TRBV19 with TRBJ1-5; D possibly corresponds to TRBD1 (6 bases). Per the germline V gene, CDR1 is LNHDA and CDR2 is SQIVND (reference sequence). The germline V and J ends were trimmed by 4 bases and 12 bases, with 25 bases remaining between them. This CDR3 contains 16 residues. In DNA form, the CDR3 reads TGTGCCAGTAGTACCGTCGAGGCTTGGGGGCGGGGCGGCCAGCATTTT. As protein: CASSTVEAWGRGGQHF.

V usage is TRBV6-5 and J usage is TRBJ1-1; D gene unclear. Germline CDR1 MNHEY, CDR2 SVGAGI. The CDR3 contains 12 residues. Deletions cut 0 bases from V and 7 bases from J, with 6 bases between. CDR3 in amino acids: CASSYSKSEAFF. Here the CDR3 DNA reads TGTGCCAGCAGTTACTCGAAAAGTGAAGCTTTCTTT.

To note about this clone: The junction does not match germline at one end; this may be a read error. The V call is TRBV5-1, the J call TRBJ2-1; 8 nucleotides align to TRBD2. Germline V gene sequence: CDR1 SGHRS, CDR2 YFSETQ. The CDR3 is 15 residues long. The CDR3 here is CASSLGHSGSNGQFF. CDR3 DNA: TGCGCCAGCAGCTTGGGACACAGCGGGAGTAATGGGCAGTTCTTC.

The chain recombines TRBV5-1 with TRBJ2-1; 10 bases line up with TRBD2. Germline V gives CDR1 SGHRS, CDR2 YFSETQ. Unmatched junction bases numbered 7, after V lost 0 bases and J lost 10 bases. There are 15 residues in the CDR3. CDR3 loop: CASSLEAGGSREQFF. The CDR3, as DNA: TGCGCCAGCAGCTTGGAAGCGGGAGGGTCCCGGGAGCAGTTCTTC.

Here the CDR3 DNA reads TGTGCCAGCTCACCCGAAAGGGAAGGGGAGCAGTTCTTC. It specifies CASSPEREGEQFF. J is TRBJ2-1 and V is TRBV18; no reliable D call. Germline assignment: CDR1 KGHSH and CDR2 LQKENI. The CDR3 is 13 residues long. V lost 3 bases to trimming and J lost 10 bases, with 13 bases between them.

The CDR3 coding sequence is TGTGCCAGCAGCTTAACAGAGAACACTGAAGCTTTCTTT. This sequence encodes CASSLTENTEAFF. V is TRBV7-2 and J is TRBJ1-1; the D is unclear. Germline loops: CDR1 SGHTA, CDR2 FQGNSA. V was cut by 2 bases and J by 1 base, with 5 bases left in between. CDR3 length: 13 residues.

The CDR3 spells CASGASGRRTGELFF. The CDR3 nucleotides are TGTGCCAGCGGGGCTAGCGGGAGAAGGACCGGGGAGCTGTTTTTT. The chain links TRBV27 to TRBJ2-2, with 10 positions matching TRBD2. The length of the CDR3 is 15 residues. Germline values: CDR1 MNHEY, CDR2 SMNVEV (reference sequence). J lost 5 bases, V lost 8 bases, and 8 bases had no gene match.

Regarding this clone: Other DNA sequences in the same sample also yield this CDR3. V is TRBV9 and J is TRBJ2-2, with a possible D match to TRBD2 (5 bases). Germline lookup yields CDR1 SGDLS and CDR2 YYNGEE. CDR3 length equals 13 residues. The V and J ends lost 0 bases and 5 bases respectively, with 5 bases between them. Here the CDR3 DNA reads TGTGCCAGCAGCGTAGGGAGGACCGGGGAGCTGTTTTTT. Translation: CASSVGRTGELFF.

The chain has TRBV2 and TRBJ2-1; D is unresolved. The V gene lost 1 base and the J gene lost 5 bases, with 9 bases spanning the gap. Germline CDR1 SNHLY, CDR2 FYNNEI. The CDR3 length is 14 residues. The CDR3: CASSEGSLHNEQFF. The CDR3 DNA follows: TGTGCCAGCAGTGAAGGGAGTCTGCACAATGAGCAGTTCTTC. The variable domain in full, with the rest retrieved from reference TRBV2 and TRBJ2-1, is EPEVTQTPSHQVTQMGQEVILRCVPISNHLYFYWYRQILGQKVEFLVSFYNNEISEKSEIFDDQFSVERPDGSNFTLKIRSTKLEDSAMYFCASSEGSLHNEQFFGPGTRLTVL.

This clone was counted a few times. The chain employs TRBV15 and TRBJ1-2; D is undetermined. Deletions cut 0 bases from V and 5 bases from J, with 7 bases between. Looked up from germline, CDR1 is LNHNV and CDR2 is YYDKDF (reference sequence). There are 13 residues in the CDR3. Here the CDR3 DNA reads TGTGCCACCAGCAGAGACGTGGGGTATGGCTACACCTTC. Encoded protein: CATSRDVGYGYTF. The entire variable domain, with the rest obtained from reference TRBV15 and TRBJ1-2, is as follows: DAMVIQNPRYQVTQFGKPVTLSCSQTLNHNVMYWYQQKSSQAPKLLFHYYDKDFNNEADTPDNFQSRRPNTSFCFLDIRSPGLGDTAMYLCATSRDVGYGYTFGSGTRLTVV.

This clone was seen only a few times. J is TRBJ2-1 and V is TRBV4-1; 9 bases align to TRBD1. The CDR3 is made up of 15 amino acids. Germline assignment: CDR1 MGHRA and CDR2 YSYEKL. Losses at the gene ends were 0 bases for V and 13 bases for J; bases not matched to a gene: 10. The CDR3 region has the DNA TGCGCCAGCAGCCAAGATTCCGCGGACAGGGGACTACAGTTCTTC. It codes for CASSQDSADRGLQFF.

The chain carries TRBV6-5 and TRBJ2-7, with D perhaps matching TRBD1 (5 bases). The CDR3 contains 15 residues. CDR1 and CDR2 from the germline V gene are MNHEY and SVGAGI. V lost 5 bases to trimming and J lost 1 base, with 15 bases between them. CDR3: CASSRDSGVSYEQYF. The CDR3 DNA sequence: TGTGCCAGCAGTCGCGACAGTGGGGTTTCCTACGAGCAGTACTTC.

The rearrangement uses TRBV5-1 and TRBJ2-2; D unresolved. The CDR3 length is 15 residues. Trimming removed 6 bases from V and 5 bases from J, with 17 bases in between. CDR1 and CDR2 (germline): SGHRS, YFSETQ. For the CDR3, the DNA is TGCGCCAGCACCCCGAGTAGTACCTCAACCGGGGAGCTGTTTTTT. Encoded protein: CASTPSSTSTGELFF.

This rearrangement joins TRBV15 to TRBJ1-2, with D unclear. This CDR3 region has 16 residues. V was trimmed by 0 bases and J by 4 bases, leaving 15 bases between them. Germline CDR1 and CDR2: LNHNV and YYDKDF (reference sequence). The CDR3, as DNA: TGTGCCACCAGCAGAGATCAATCGCTGGAGGGCTATGGCTACACCTTC. Translating gives CATSRDQSLEGYGYTF.

The V gene is TRBV6-6, the J gene TRBJ2-6, with D hard to call. V dropped 6 bases and J dropped 0 bases, with 6 bases sitting between them. CDR3 size: 14 residues. Per germline, CDR1 MNHNY and CDR2 SVGAGI (reference sequence). The CDR3 sequence is CASRLISGANVLTF. The CDR3 bases are TGTGCCAGCAGATTGATCTCTGGGGCCAACGTCCTGACTTTC.